These T cell receptor beta chains were read from a single sample in a study of blood T cells in healthy people across ages. TCRdb processed the 5' RACE reads anew with MiXCR; each CDR3 protein has one entry. The repertoire holds 800,000 to 1,000,000 distinct CDR3 sequences, with 40% to 60% as singletons. The sequenced sample consisted of blood. The receptors originated from a man aged 25 to 45 in good health. The CDR3 runs from the conserved cysteine through the conserved F or W. Fields, in order: D gene, V gene, J gene, clone size, CDR3 DNA, CDR3 protein. A D gene is named only where the DNA matches it firmly. Size values are once, few and many counts, or a class for expanded clones, and some rows have none.

d_call: TRBD1
v_call: TRBV28
j_call: TRBJ2-7
clone_size: .
cdr3_nt: TGTGCCAGCAGTTCGGGGGACAGGAAAGACGAGCAGTACTTC
cdr3_aa: CASSSGDRKDEQYF

d_call: TRBD1
v_call: TRBV4-1
j_call: TRBJ2-5
clone_size: few
cdr3_nt: TGCGCCAGCAGCCAATGGGCGACAGGGGAAGAGACCCAGTACTTC
cdr3_aa: CASSQWATGEETQYF

d_call: .
v_call: TRBV5-1
j_call: TRBJ2-1
clone_size: .
cdr3_nt: TGCGCCAGCAGCTTGGATGACCCTTATACAGGGAACAATGAGCAGTTCTTC
cdr3_aa: CASSLDDPYTGNNEQFF

d_call: TRBD1
v_call: TRBV24-1
j_call: TRBJ2-5
clone_size: .
cdr3_nt: TGTGCCACCAGTGCGGGTCGGGACAGGTACCAAGAGACCCAGTACTTC
cdr3_aa: CATSAGRDRYQETQYF

d_call: .
v_call: TRBV4-2
j_call: TRBJ2-1
clone_size: .
cdr3_nt: TGTGCCAGCAGCCACCCAAGGGACGGGCTCCCCTACAATGAGCAGTTCTTC
cdr3_aa: CASSHPRDGLPYNEQFF

d_call: .
v_call: TRBV7-6
j_call: TRBJ2-7
clone_size: few
cdr3_nt: TGTGCCAGCAGCTTAGAGGCGGGCAGTCAGTACGAGCAGTACTTC
cdr3_aa: CASSLEAGSQYEQYF

d_call: .
v_call: TRBV3-1
j_call: TRBJ2-1
clone_size: .
cdr3_nt: TGTGCCAGCAGCCAAGATCTGGACTATGACAATGAGCAGTTCTTC
cdr3_aa: CASSQDLDYDNEQFF

d_call: .
v_call: TRBV30
j_call: TRBJ2-7
clone_size: many
cdr3_nt: TGTGCCTGGAGTTTAGGCAGGGCGCCATCGCAGTACTTC
cdr3_aa: CAWSLGRAPSQYF

d_call: .
v_call: TRBV7-2
j_call: TRBJ2-1
clone_size: few
cdr3_nt: TGTGCCAGCAGCTTAGCTCCACTAGAGCAGTTCTTC
cdr3_aa: CASSLAPLEQFF

d_call: TRBD1
v_call: TRBV27
j_call: TRBJ1-2
clone_size: .
cdr3_nt: TGTGCCAGCAGTTTATTCAGGGGGCCGGGCTATGGCTACACCTTC
cdr3_aa: CASSLFRGPGYGYTF

d_call: TRBD2
v_call: TRBV7-2
j_call: TRBJ2-7
clone_size: few
cdr3_nt: TGTGCCAGCACCAAGCGGGGGGACGAGCAGTACTTC
cdr3_aa: CASTKRGDEQYF

d_call: TRBD2
v_call: TRBV12-3/TRBV12-4
j_call: TRBJ2-3
clone_size: many
cdr3_nt: TGCGCCAGCAGCCTCGGCGGGGGGAGAGATACGCAGTATTTT
cdr3_aa: CASSLGGGRDTQYF

d_call: TRBD2
v_call: TRBV6-5
j_call: TRBJ2-1
clone_size: few
cdr3_nt: TGTGCCAGCAGTGCCCGGGGGGAAAGGGAGCAGTTCTTC
cdr3_aa: CASSARGEREQFF

d_call: .
v_call: TRBV7-2
j_call: TRBJ2-1
clone_size: .
cdr3_nt: TGTGCCAGCAGCTCCCTGGGGAGCTCCTACAATGAGCAGTTCTTC
cdr3_aa: CASSSLGSSYNEQFF

d_call: TRBD2
v_call: TRBV11-3
j_call: TRBJ2-4
clone_size: few
cdr3_nt: TGTGCCAGCAGCTTAGCTCCCAGATTAGCGGGGGCCTTAAACATTCAGTACTTC
cdr3_aa: CASSLAPRLAGALNIQYF

d_call: TRBD1
v_call: TRBV11-2
j_call: TRBJ2-1
clone_size: few
cdr3_nt: TGTGCCAGCAGCCTTACCGGGACAGGGTATGGAGCTGAGCAGTTCTTC
cdr3_aa: CASSLTGTGYGAEQFF

d_call: TRBD1
v_call: TRBV7-9
j_call: TRBJ2-7
clone_size: .
cdr3_nt: TGTGCCAGCAGCTTGGAGGACAGGGCCGAGCAGTACTTC
cdr3_aa: CASSLEDRAEQYF

d_call: TRBD2
v_call: TRBV29-1
j_call: TRBJ2-1
clone_size: .
cdr3_nt: TGCAGCGTCGGATTACTAGCGGGGTTTTCTTTTGAGCAGTTCTTC
cdr3_aa: CSVGLLAGFSFEQFF

d_call: .
v_call: TRBV29-1
j_call: TRBJ2-7
clone_size: .
cdr3_nt: TGCAGCGTTGAGGAGCTCGGGGGAGCCGAGCAGTACTTC
cdr3_aa: CSVEELGGAEQYF

d_call: .
v_call: TRBV9
j_call: TRBJ2-7
clone_size: few
cdr3_nt: TGTGCCAGCAGCGTAGGGACGCTTGGATACGAGCAGTACTTC
cdr3_aa: CASSVGTLGYEQYF

d_call: .
v_call: TRBV3-1
j_call: TRBJ1-6
clone_size: .
cdr3_nt: TGTGCCAGCAGCCAAGCTTCAGGCAATTCACCCCTCCACTTT
cdr3_aa: CASSQASGNSPLHF

d_call: TRBD1
v_call: TRBV15
j_call: TRBJ1-2
clone_size: .
cdr3_nt: TGTGCCACCAGCAGAGATCTTTTACAGGGGGATGGCTACACCTTC
cdr3_aa: CATSRDLLQGDGYTF

d_call: .
v_call: TRBV3-1
j_call: TRBJ2-3
clone_size: .
cdr3_nt: TGTGCCAGCAGCCAAGGTGGGAACAGGGCCACAGATACGCAGTATTTT
cdr3_aa: CASSQGGNRATDTQYF

d_call: .
v_call: TRBV7-9
j_call: TRBJ2-3
clone_size: .
cdr3_nt: TGTGCCAGCAGCTTAGAAGGGCCCCCAGATACGCAGTATTTT
cdr3_aa: CASSLEGPPDTQYF

d_call: .
v_call: TRBV3-1
j_call: TRBJ2-7
clone_size: .
cdr3_nt: TGTGCCAGCAGCCAAGCGGGGGACAATGAGCAGTACTTC
cdr3_aa: CASSQAGDNEQYF

d_call: .
v_call: TRBV5-4
j_call: TRBJ2-7
clone_size: few
cdr3_nt: TGTGCCAGCAGCTTGGTAGGGCTTAACTACGAGCAGTACTTC
cdr3_aa: CASSLVGLNYEQYF

d_call: .
v_call: TRBV12-5
j_call: TRBJ2-7
clone_size: .
cdr3_nt: TGTGCTAGTGGTTTGGGCCGTGACGAGCAGTACTTC
cdr3_aa: CASGLGRDEQYF

d_call: .
v_call: TRBV3-1
j_call: TRBJ2-1
clone_size: few
cdr3_nt: TGTGCCAGCAGCCAAGATATGGGATACAATGAGCAGTTCTTC
cdr3_aa: CASSQDMGYNEQFF

d_call: TRBD1
v_call: TRBV29-1
j_call: TRBJ1-5
clone_size: .
cdr3_nt: TGCAGCGTTGCGGTTGGACAGGGGTCGAGCAATCAGCCCCAGCATTTT
cdr3_aa: CSVAVGQGSSNQPQHF

d_call: TRBD1
v_call: TRBV27
j_call: TRBJ2-7
clone_size: few
cdr3_nt: TGTGCCAGCAGCTTACTTGACAGGGGGCAACCCGAGCAGTACTTC
cdr3_aa: CASSLLDRGQPEQYF

d_call: .
v_call: TRBV28
j_call: TRBJ2-7
clone_size: few
cdr3_nt: TGTGCCAGCAGCCCTCTGGAGGCCGGCGAGCAGTACTTC
cdr3_aa: CASSPLEAGEQYF

d_call: TRBD1
v_call: TRBV6-1
j_call: TRBJ1-1
clone_size: few
cdr3_nt: TGTGCCAGCAGAGGACAGGGGGCTACATATTCGAACACTGAAGCTTTCTTT
cdr3_aa: CASRGQGATYSNTEAFF

d_call: .
v_call: TRBV7-7
j_call: TRBJ2-2
clone_size: .
cdr3_nt: TGTGCTAGCAGCTTAGAGGTCGCGGCCACCGGGGAGCTGTTTTTT
cdr3_aa: CASSLEVAATGELFF

d_call: .
v_call: TRBV7-2
j_call: TRBJ2-1
clone_size: .
cdr3_nt: TGTGCCAGCAGCTCACTCGGACGCCCTTGGTTGAAGGATGAGCAGTTCTTC
cdr3_aa: CASSSLGRPWLKDEQFF

d_call: TRBD2
v_call: TRBV5-1
j_call: TRBJ2-3
clone_size: many
cdr3_nt: TGCGCCAGCAGCGACCAGCGGGGTAGCACAGATACGCAGTATTTT
cdr3_aa: CASSDQRGSTDTQYF

d_call: .
v_call: TRBV6-1
j_call: TRBJ2-3
clone_size: .
cdr3_nt: TGTGCCAGCAGTGAAGAGAGCGACATAGATACGCAGTATTTT
cdr3_aa: CASSEESDIDTQYF

d_call: .
v_call: TRBV5-6
j_call: TRBJ1-4
clone_size: .
cdr3_nt: TGTGCCAGCAGCTCGGCAAATGGGCGGAGCGGGGAAAAACTGTTTTTT
cdr3_aa: CASSSANGRSGEKLFF

d_call: .
v_call: TRBV7-3
j_call: TRBJ1-1
clone_size: .
cdr3_nt: TGTGCCAGCAGCTTATTCTACAGCGCTGAAGCTTTCTTT
cdr3_aa: CASSLFYSAEAFF

d_call: .
v_call: TRBV11-1
j_call: TRBJ2-2
clone_size: .
cdr3_nt: TGTGCCAGCAGCACCAGACAGACCACCGGGGAGCTGTTTTTT
cdr3_aa: CASSTRQTTGELFF

d_call: .
v_call: TRBV6-1
j_call: TRBJ2-1
clone_size: .
cdr3_nt: TGTGCCAGCGGAAACCAGGCGTACAATGAGCAGTTCTTC
cdr3_aa: CASGNQAYNEQFF

d_call: .
v_call: TRBV6-2/TRBV6-3
j_call: TRBJ1-2
clone_size: .
cdr3_nt: TGTGCCAGCAGAGGGGGACACGGAAACTATGGCTACACCTTC
cdr3_aa: CASRGGHGNYGYTF

d_call: .
v_call: TRBV12-3/TRBV12-4
j_call: TRBJ1-2
clone_size: .
cdr3_nt: TGTGCCAGCAGTTTAGCACAGTTGTATGGCTACACCTTC
cdr3_aa: CASSLAQLYGYTF

d_call: TRBD2
v_call: TRBV5-1
j_call: TRBJ2-7
clone_size: .
cdr3_nt: TGCGCCAGCAGTCTGGGAGGGGAGGGACCCAGCTACGAGCAGTACTTC
cdr3_aa: CASSLGGEGPSYEQYF

d_call: TRBD1
v_call: TRBV29-1
j_call: TRBJ1-2
clone_size: few
cdr3_nt: TGCAGCGTTGACCCAGACAGGGAAGACTATGGCTACACCTTC
cdr3_aa: CSVDPDREDYGYTF

d_call: TRBD2
v_call: TRBV29-1
j_call: TRBJ2-5
clone_size: few
cdr3_nt: TGCAGCGTTGAGCCCGGACTCAGCGGGGGAGGCGAGACCCAGTACTTC
cdr3_aa: CSVEPGLSGGGETQYF

d_call: TRBD1
v_call: TRBV10-2
j_call: TRBJ2-5
clone_size: .
cdr3_nt: TGCGCCAGCATCCCCGATACAGGGGCAGAAGAGACCCAGTACTTC
cdr3_aa: CASIPDTGAEETQYF

d_call: TRBD1
v_call: TRBV30
j_call: TRBJ1-6
clone_size: few
cdr3_nt: TGTGCCTGGAGCGGACAGGGAAATTCACCCCTCCACTTT
cdr3_aa: CAWSGQGNSPLHF

d_call: TRBD1
v_call: TRBV6-6
j_call: TRBJ2-1
clone_size: few
cdr3_nt: TGTGCCAGCATCGTGGACAGGGTGGCCAAGAATGAGCAGTTCTTC
cdr3_aa: CASIVDRVAKNEQFF

d_call: .
v_call: TRBV29-1
j_call: TRBJ2-7
clone_size: .
cdr3_nt: TGCAGCGCTACCCCAAGTGTGGCCGGTCCCTACAATGAGCAGTACTTC
cdr3_aa: CSATPSVAGPYNEQYF

d_call: .
v_call: TRBV20-1
j_call: TRBJ2-7
clone_size: once
cdr3_nt: TGCAGTGCTAGCCCCAGGGTTCCCTACTCCTACGAGCAGTACTTC
cdr3_aa: CSASPRVPYSYEQYF

d_call: TRBD1
v_call: TRBV5-1
j_call: TRBJ1-1
clone_size: .
cdr3_nt: TGCGCCAGCAGCTCGCAGACAGGGATACAGGCTGAAGCTTTCTTT
cdr3_aa: CASSSQTGIQAEAFF

d_call: TRBD2
v_call: TRBV4-2
j_call: TRBJ2-2
clone_size: .
cdr3_nt: TGTGCCAGCAGCCGCCGACTAGCGGGGGGCCGAGGGGGGAAAACCGGGGAGCTGTTTTTT
cdr3_aa: CASSRRLAGGRGGKTGELFF

d_call: .
v_call: TRBV12-3/TRBV12-4
j_call: TRBJ1-2
clone_size: once
cdr3_nt: TGTGCCGGCAGTTCCGACATTGCATTCAATAGAGCCTACACCTTC
cdr3_aa: CAGSSDIAFNRAYTF

d_call: .
v_call: TRBV27
j_call: TRBJ2-7
clone_size: .
cdr3_nt: TGTGCCAGCAGTTCCATCACTAGCATGTACGAGCAGTACTTC
cdr3_aa: CASSSITSMYEQYF